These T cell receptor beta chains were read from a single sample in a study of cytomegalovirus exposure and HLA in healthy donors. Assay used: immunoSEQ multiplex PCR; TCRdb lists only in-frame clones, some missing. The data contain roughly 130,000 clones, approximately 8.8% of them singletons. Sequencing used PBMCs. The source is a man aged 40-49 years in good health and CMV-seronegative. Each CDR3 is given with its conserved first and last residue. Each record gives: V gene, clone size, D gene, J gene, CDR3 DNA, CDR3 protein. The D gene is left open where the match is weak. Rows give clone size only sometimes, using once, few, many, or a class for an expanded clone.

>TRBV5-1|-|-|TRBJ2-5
TGCGCCAGCAGCTTGTTCAGCCAAGAGACCCAGTACTTC
CASSLFSQETQYF
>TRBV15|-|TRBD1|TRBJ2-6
TGTGCCACCAGCAGAGCGGGACAGTTCCCCTCTGGGGCCAACGTCCTGACTTTC
CATSRAGQFPSGANVLTF
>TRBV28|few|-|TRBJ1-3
TGTGCCAGCACCTCCTGGGGGAGGGCAAACACCATATATTTT
CASTSWGRANTIYF
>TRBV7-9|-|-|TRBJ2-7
TGTGCCAGCAGCTCCTCACAGGGCTACGAGCAGTACTTC
CASSSSQGYEQYF
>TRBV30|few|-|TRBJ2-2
TGTGCCTGGAGTTTCGGACAGTTGAACACCGGGGAGCTGTTTTTT
CAWSFGQLNTGELFF
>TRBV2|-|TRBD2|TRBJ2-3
TGTGCCAGCAGTGAAATGGTTAGCGGGGGCACAGATACGCAGTATTTT
CASSEMVSGGTDTQYF
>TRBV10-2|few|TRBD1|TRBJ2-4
TGCGCCGCTCGGGACAGCAAAAACATTCAGTACTTC
CAARDSKNIQYF
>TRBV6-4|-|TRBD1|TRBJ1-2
TGTGCCAGCAGGATGGACAGGGGGAACTATGGCTACACCTTC
CASRMDRGNYGYTF
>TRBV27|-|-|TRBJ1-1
TGTGCCAGCAGTTTCGGGTCCGGAGGTAACACTGAAGCTTTCTTT
CASSFGSGGNTEAFF
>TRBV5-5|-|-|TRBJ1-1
TGTGCCAGCAGCTTCGGACTGGGGAACACTGAAGCTTTCTTT
CASSFGLGNTEAFF
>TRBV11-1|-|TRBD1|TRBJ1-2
TGTGCCAGCAGCCGAGGACAGGGTGATGGCTACACCTTC
CASSRGQGDGYTF
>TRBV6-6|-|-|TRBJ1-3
TGTGCCAGCAGTCGGGGGGGGACCACCTCTGGAAACACCATATATTTT
CASSRGGTTSGNTIYF
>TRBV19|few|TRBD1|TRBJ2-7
TGTGCCAGTAAACCGCGGATAGGGGGCGGCTACGAGCAGTACTTC
CASKPRIGGGYEQYF
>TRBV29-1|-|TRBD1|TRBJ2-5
TGCAGCGTGGGACAGGGGCAAGAGACCCAGTACTTC
CSVGQGQETQYF
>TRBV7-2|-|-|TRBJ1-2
TGTGCCAGCAGCTTAGCAGCAGGCTCGGTCGGTTATGGCTACACCTTC
CASSLAAGSVGYGYTF
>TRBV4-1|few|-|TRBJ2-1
TGCGCCAGCAGCCCCCCGGGGTTAAGCTCCTACAATGAGCAGTTCTTC
CASSPPGLSSYNEQFF
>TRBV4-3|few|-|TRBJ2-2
TGCGCCAGCAGCCAAGTGCGGGCGTCCGGGGAGCTGTTTTTT
CASSQVRASGELFF
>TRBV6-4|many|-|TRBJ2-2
TGTGCCAGCAGTGACCGGGACACCGGGGAGCTGTTTTTT
CASSDRDTGELFF
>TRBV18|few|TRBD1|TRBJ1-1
TGTGCCAGCTCACTTCAGGGGGCCGGTAAGGACACTGAAGCTTTCTTT
CASSLQGAGKDTEAFF
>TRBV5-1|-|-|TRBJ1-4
TGCGCCAGCAGCTTGGATAGGGGTTGGGGGGAAGAACTGTTTTTT
CASSLDRGWGEELFF
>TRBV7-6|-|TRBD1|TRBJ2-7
TGTGCCAGCAGCTTAGGTGACAGGGGGTACGAGCAGTACTTC
CASSLGDRGYEQYF
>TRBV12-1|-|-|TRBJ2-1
TGTGCCACCCTATACAGGGGGGGTGGAAATGAGCAGTTCTTC
CATLYRGGGNEQFF
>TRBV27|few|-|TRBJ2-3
TGTGCCAGCAGTAAAGGGGGTAGCACAGATACGCAGTATTTT
CASSKGGSTDTQYF
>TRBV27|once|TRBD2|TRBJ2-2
TGTGCCAGCAGTTTAACCCGGGGGGGCACCGGGGAGCTGTTTTTT
CASSLTRGGTGELFF
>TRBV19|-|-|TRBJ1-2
TGTGCCAGTAGTATATACCAGAATAACTATGGCTACACCTTC
CASSIYQNNYGYTF
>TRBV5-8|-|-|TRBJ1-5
TGTGCCAGCAACAAGGGAGAGGGCAATCAGCCCCAGCATTTT
CASNKGEGNQPQHF
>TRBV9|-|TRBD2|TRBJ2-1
TGTGCCAGCAGCGCGGGGGGGGCTGGTGAGCAGTTCTTC
CASSAGGAGEQFF
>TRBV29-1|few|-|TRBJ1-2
TGCAGCGGTCAGGGGAATCCCCTCTATGGCTACACCTTC
CSGQGNPLYGYTF
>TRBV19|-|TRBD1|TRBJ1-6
TGTGCCAGTAGTATATTCAAGGACAGGGCGGAATCACCCCTCCACTTT
CASSIFKDRAESPLHF
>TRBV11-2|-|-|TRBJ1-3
TGTGCCAGCAGCTTAAGAGGACATCAAGGAAACACCATATATTTT
CASSLRGHQGNTIYF
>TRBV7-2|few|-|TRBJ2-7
TGTGCCAGCAGCTTATCTACCGGCAGGTACGAGCAGTACTTC
CASSLSTGRYEQYF
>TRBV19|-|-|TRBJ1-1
TGTGCCAGTAGTATAGGGAGCACGAACACTGAAGCTTTCTTT
CASSIGSTNTEAFF
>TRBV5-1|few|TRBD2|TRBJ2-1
TGCGCCAGCAGCTTGGACGGGGGGGGCCCTAATGAGCAGTTCTTC
CASSLDGGGPNEQFF
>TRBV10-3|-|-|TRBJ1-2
TGTGCCATCAGTGAAATTCAGGGTTCCTATGGCTACACCTTC
CAISEIQGSYGYTF
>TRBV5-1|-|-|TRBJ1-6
TGCGCCAGCAGCTCCCTCGAGGGTTCACCCCTCCACTTT
CASSSLEGSPLHF
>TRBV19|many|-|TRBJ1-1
TGTGCCAGTAGTATCGGTAACACTGAAGCTTTCTTT
CASSIGNTEAFF
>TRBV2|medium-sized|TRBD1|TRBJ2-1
TGTGCCAGCGCTGGGACAGGGCAGTTCTTC
CASAGTGQFF
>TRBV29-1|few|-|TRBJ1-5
TGCAGCGTTGTACAGGGATACAATCAGCCCCAGCATTTT
CSVVQGYNQPQHF
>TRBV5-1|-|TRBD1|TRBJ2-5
TGCGCCAGCAGCTTCACCCCTGGACAGGGCGGAGGACTGACCCAGTACTTC
CASSFTPGQGGGLTQYF
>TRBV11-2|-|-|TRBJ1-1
TGTGCCAGCAGCCGACAGAACACTGAAGCTTTCTTT
CASSRQNTEAFF
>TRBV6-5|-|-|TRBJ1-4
TGTGCCAGCAGTTATCGGGGAGTAGATAATGAAAAACTGTTTTTT
CASSYRGVDNEKLFF
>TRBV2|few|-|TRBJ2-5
TGTGCCAGCAGTAGACTAGACCAAGAGACCCAGTACTTC
CASSRLDQETQYF
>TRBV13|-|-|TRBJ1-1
TGTGCCAGCAGCTTGCGACAGGACACTGAAGCTTTCTTT
CASSLRQDTEAFF
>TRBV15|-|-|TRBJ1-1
TGTGCCACCGGAGGTCTCAGGAACACTGAAGCTTTCTTT
CATGGLRNTEAFF
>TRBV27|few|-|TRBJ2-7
TGTGCCAGCAGTTTAACGGTTTCCTACGAGCAGTACTTC
CASSLTVSYEQYF